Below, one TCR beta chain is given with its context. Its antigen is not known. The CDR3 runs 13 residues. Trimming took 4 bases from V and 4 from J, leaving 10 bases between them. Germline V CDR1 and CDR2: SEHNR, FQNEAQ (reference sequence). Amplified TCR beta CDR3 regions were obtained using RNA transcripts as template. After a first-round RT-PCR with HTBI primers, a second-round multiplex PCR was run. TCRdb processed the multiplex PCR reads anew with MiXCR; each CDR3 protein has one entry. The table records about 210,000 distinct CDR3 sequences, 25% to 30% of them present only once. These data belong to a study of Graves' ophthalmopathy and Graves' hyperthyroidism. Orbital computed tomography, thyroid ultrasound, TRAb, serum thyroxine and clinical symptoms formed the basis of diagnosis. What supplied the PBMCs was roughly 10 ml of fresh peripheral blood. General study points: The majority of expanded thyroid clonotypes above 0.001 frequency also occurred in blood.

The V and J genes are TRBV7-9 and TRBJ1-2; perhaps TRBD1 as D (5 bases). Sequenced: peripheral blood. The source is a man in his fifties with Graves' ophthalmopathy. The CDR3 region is CASSSEGIYGYTF. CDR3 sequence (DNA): TGTGCCAGCAGCTCGGAGGGGATCTATGGCTACACCTTC.